These 14 T cell receptor beta chains were sequenced from one sample in a study of blood T cells in healthy people across ages. Then a second PCR, running roughly 7 to 11 cycles, was carried out with a sample-barcoded 5' primer and a J-beta primer mix. TCRdb analysed the 5' RACE reads with MiXCR anew, one entry per CDR3 protein. The sample has under 700,000 distinct CDR3 sequences, 24% seen once. These sequences were also reported in another study, on T cells of mothers and their children.

The sequenced sample was blood. Receptors were obtained from a boy younger than 18 in good health.

This clonotype was seen only a few times. V usage is TRBV4-1 and J usage is TRBJ2-7; D possibly uses TRBD1 or TRBD2 (5 bases each). The CDR3 runs to 15 residues. Germline V gives CDR1 MGHRA, CDR2 YSYEKL. V was shortened by 2 bases and J by 2 bases, with 13 bases between the two germline ends. The CDR3 loop reads CASSQRTLGPYEQYF. CDR3 nucleotide sequence: TGCGCCAGCAGCCAAAGGACTCTGGGGCCCTACGAGCAGTACTTC.

This clonotype was counted between two and nine times. This chain uses TRBV27 with TRBJ1-1; D gene ambiguous. Germline CDR1 MNHEY, CDR2 SMNVEV (reference sequence). The CDR3 consists of 12 residues. With 2 bases removed from V and 4 bases from J, the gap between germline ends came to 5 bases. The CDR3 region is CASSLTGTEAFF. As DNA, the CDR3 is TGTGCCAGCAGTTTAACCGGCACTGAAGCTTTCTTT.

The chain has TRBV7-2 and TRBJ1-3; D remains unclear. Germline assignment: CDR1 SGHTA and CDR2 FQGNSA. This CDR3 is 15 amino acids long. V lost 5 bases and J lost 4, with 15 bases in between. The CDR3 DNA is TGTGCCAGCAGCCCCTACCACACGTCCGGAAACACCATATATTTT. Translation gives CASSPYHTSGNTIYF.

The CDR3 DNA reads as TGTGCCAGCAGCTCCGAGGTGGGACTAGCGGAAGAGACCCAGTACTTC. This sequence encodes CASSSEVGLAEETQYF. The chain recombines TRBV7-2 with TRBJ2-5; 11 nucleotides align to TRBD2. The CDR3 totals 16 residues. Germline assignment: CDR1 SGHTA and CDR2 FQGNSA. V shed 4 bases, J shed 3 bases, and the junction held 7 bases outside the gene matches.

This clonotype was observed a few times. The chain's CDR3 is CASRSDRVDYGYTF. The CDR3 nucleotides are TGTGCCAGCAGGTCGGACAGGGTCGACTATGGCTACACCTTC. V gene TRBV6-5 combines with J gene TRBJ1-2; 8 bases line up with TRBD1. Germline V gene sequence: CDR1 MNHEY, CDR2 SVGAGI. The J segment lost 3 bases and the V segment lost 6 bases, leaving 6 bases of the junction unmatched. The CDR3 sequence is 14 residues long.

In its sample, this clonotype was seen a few times. This sequence joins TRBV7-9 and TRBJ2-7, with TRBD2 as a possible D gene (5 bases). Germline lookup yields CDR1 SEHNR and CDR2 FQNEAQ (reference sequence). The CDR3 runs 14 residues. V lost 3 bases to trimming and J lost 5 bases, with 14 bases between them. Written as DNA, the CDR3 is TGTGCCAGCAGCTTTCGGGGTCTTGTCGACGAGCAGTACTTC. It encodes CASSFRGLVDEQYF. Using reference TRBV7-9 and TRBJ2-7 for the parts outside the CDR3, the full variable domain is DTGVSQNPRHKITKRGQNVTFRCDPISEHNRLYWYRQTLGQGPEFLTYFQNEAQLEKSRLLSDRFSAERPKGSFSTLEIQRTEQGDSAMYLCASSFRGLVDEQYFGPGTRLTVT.

The chain carries TRBV9 and TRBJ2-1; 13 positions match TRBD2. Unmatched junction bases numbered 7, after V lost 4 bases and J lost 9 bases. The CDR3 runs to 15 residues. CDR1 is SGDLS and CDR2 is YYNGEE in the germline V gene. This CDR3 reads CASSPLAGGPTEQFF. The CDR3 DNA is TGTGCCAGCAGCCCACTAGCGGGAGGGCCTACTGAGCAGTTCTTC.

This clonotype was detected only a few times. The chain recombines TRBV12-3 or TRBV12-4 with TRBJ2-5; 7 bases map to TRBD2. V gave up 6 bases and J gave up 1 base; unmatched junction bases: 5. The CDR3 contains 14 residues. The CDR3 nucleotides read TGTGCCAGCAGCACCGCTAGCGGCCAAGAGACCCAGTACTTC. Its protein product is CASSTASGQETQYF.

V usage is TRBV4-3 and J usage is TRBJ2-5; D is possibly TRBD2 (6 bases). Trimming pared 3 bases from V and 2 bases from J, leaving 19 bases between. CDR3 length: 17 amino acids. The germline gives CDR1 LGHNA, CDR2 YSLEER. The CDR3 protein is CASSQDYPQVGQETQYF. The CDR3 nucleotides are TGCGCCAGCAGCCAGGACTACCCGCAGGTGGGACAAGAGACCCAGTACTTC.

In its sample, this clonotype was seen a few times. The chain's CDR3 is CASSISQSIGYGYTF. The CDR3 DNA is TGTGCCAGTAGTATATCTCAGAGCATCGGCTATGGCTACACCTTC. V usage is TRBV19 and J usage is TRBJ1-2; D is undetermined. Looked up from germline, CDR1 is LNHDA and CDR2 is SQIVND (reference sequence). V gave up 2 bases and J gave up 4 bases, with 14 bases separating them. This CDR3 is 15 amino acids long. Supplemented by reference TRBV19 and TRBJ1-2, the full variable domain reads DGGITQSPKYLFRKEGQNVTLSCEQNLNHDAMYWYRQDPGQGLRLIYYSQIVNDFQKGDIAEGYSVSREKKESFPLTVTSAQKNPTAFYLCASSISQSIGYGYTFGSGTRLTVV.

The chain links TRBV6-6 to TRBJ2-5; D call uncertain. The J call may be wrong; the DNA end is better matched by TRBJ2-1. This CDR3 has 11 residues. Per the germline V gene, CDR1 is MNHNY and CDR2 is SVGAGI (reference sequence). CDR3 nucleotide sequence: TGTGCCAGCAGAACCCGGAATGAGCAGTTCTTC. It yields the protein CASRTRNEQFF.

In its sample, this clonotype was seen a few times. One end of the junction does not line up with germline, which may come from a read error. The chain carries TRBV7-3 and TRBJ1-1; TRBD1 agrees at 7 bases. The length of the CDR3 is 15 residues. Germline V gene lookup returns CDR1 SGHTA and CDR2 FQGTGA. The CDR3: CASSLTLQGITGAFF. The DNA for the CDR3 is TGTGCCAGCAGCTTAACCCTACAGGGGATCACTGGAGCTTTCTTT.

The chain joins TRBV20-1 to TRBJ1-5; a possible D gene is TRBD1 (6 bases). Germline V gene data show CDR1 as DFQATT and CDR2 as SNEGSKA (reference sequence). The germline V and J ends were trimmed by 4 bases and 2 bases, with 9 bases remaining between them. This CDR3 contains 13 residues. CDR3 region: CSATPGGNQPQHF. CDR3 nucleotides: TGCAGTGCTACACCAGGGGGCAATCAGCCCCAGCATTTT.

The rearrangement joins TRBV10-3 to TRBJ2-1, with 7 bases lining up with TRBD1. The J call may be incorrect, as the DNA end agrees better with TRBJ2-7. The germline V gene encodes CDR1 ENHRY and CDR2 SYGVKD. This CDR3 contains 15 residues. In DNA form, the CDR3 reads TGTGCCATCAGTGATCCGGGACAGATTTCCTACGAGCAGTACTTC. Translating gives CAISDPGQISYEQYF.